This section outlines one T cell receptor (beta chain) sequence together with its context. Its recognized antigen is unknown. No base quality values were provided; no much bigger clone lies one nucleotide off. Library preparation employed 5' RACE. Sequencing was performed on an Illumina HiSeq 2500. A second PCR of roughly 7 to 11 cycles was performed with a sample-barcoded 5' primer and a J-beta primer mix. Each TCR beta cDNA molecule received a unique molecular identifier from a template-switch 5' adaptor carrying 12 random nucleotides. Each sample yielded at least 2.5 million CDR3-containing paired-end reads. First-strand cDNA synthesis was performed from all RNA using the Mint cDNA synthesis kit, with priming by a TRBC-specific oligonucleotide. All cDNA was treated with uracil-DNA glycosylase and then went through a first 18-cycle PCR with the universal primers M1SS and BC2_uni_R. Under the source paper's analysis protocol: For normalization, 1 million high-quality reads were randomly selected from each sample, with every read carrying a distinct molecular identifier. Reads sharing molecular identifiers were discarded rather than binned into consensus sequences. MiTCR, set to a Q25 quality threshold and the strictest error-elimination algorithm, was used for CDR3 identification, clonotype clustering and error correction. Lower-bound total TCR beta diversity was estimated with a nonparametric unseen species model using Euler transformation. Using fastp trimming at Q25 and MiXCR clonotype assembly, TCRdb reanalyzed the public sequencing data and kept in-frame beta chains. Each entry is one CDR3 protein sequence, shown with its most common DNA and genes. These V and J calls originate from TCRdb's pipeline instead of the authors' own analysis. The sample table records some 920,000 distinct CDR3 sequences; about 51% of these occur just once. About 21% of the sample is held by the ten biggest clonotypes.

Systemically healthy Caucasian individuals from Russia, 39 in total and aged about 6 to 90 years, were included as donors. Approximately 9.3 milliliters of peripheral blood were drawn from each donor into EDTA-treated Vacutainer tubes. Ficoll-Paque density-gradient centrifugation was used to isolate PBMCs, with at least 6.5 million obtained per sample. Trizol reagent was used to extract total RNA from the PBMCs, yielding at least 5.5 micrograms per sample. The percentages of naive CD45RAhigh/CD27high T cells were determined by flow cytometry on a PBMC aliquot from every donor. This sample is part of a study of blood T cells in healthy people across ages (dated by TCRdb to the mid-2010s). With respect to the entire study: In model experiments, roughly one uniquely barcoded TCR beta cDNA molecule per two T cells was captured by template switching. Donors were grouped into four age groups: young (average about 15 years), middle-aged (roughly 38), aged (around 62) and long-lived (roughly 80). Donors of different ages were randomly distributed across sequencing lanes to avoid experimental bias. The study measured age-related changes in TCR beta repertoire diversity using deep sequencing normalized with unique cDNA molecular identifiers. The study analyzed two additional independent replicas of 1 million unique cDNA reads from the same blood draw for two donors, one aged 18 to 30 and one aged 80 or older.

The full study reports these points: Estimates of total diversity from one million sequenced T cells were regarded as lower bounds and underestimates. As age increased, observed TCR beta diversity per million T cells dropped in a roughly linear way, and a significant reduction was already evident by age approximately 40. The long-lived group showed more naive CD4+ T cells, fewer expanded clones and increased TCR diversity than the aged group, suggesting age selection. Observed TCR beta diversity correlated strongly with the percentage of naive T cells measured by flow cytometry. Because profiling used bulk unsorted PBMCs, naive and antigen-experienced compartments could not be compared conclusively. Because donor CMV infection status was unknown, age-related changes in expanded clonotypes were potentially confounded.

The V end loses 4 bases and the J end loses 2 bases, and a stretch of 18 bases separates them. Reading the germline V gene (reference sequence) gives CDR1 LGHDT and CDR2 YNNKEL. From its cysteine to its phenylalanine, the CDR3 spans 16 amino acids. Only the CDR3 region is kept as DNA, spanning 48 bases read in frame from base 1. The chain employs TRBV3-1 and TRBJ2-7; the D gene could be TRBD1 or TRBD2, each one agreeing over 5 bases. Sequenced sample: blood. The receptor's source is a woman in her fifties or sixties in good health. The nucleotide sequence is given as TGTGCCAGCAGCCCGCGATCTAGCCAAGGGGCCTACGAGCAGTACTTC. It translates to CASSPRSSQGAYEQYF.